This T cell receptor (beta chain) was sequenced in a study of T cells after yellow fever vaccination. Study context: The authors prepared low-cell-number fractions using SMART-Seq v4 Ultra Low Input.

UMIs and a universal primer site were added when TCR cDNA was made by 5'RACE template switching. One entry per CDR3 protein results from TCRdb running MiXCR on the 5' RACE reads. The data hold 400,000 or so distinct CDR3 sequences, with under 7.5% observed a single time. Points from the study as a whole: Clones from primary vaccination mostly reappeared after the booster (about 97% CD4, approximately 91% CD8).

This clonotype was detected many times. As yet, its antigen is unknown. Germline V gene data show CDR1 as LGHNA and CDR2 as YSLEER. The CDR3 has 13 residues. V lost 1 base, J lost 5 bases, and 8 bases lay in between. This TCR derives from a young man who received the YFV17D yellow fever vaccine. The chain carries TRBV4-3 and TRBJ2-5; the D gene is possibly TRBD1 (5 bases). The sequencing here drew on PBMCs, taken 5 days after the yellow fever booster vaccination. The CDR3 nucleotides are TGCGCCAGCAGCCAAGCCTCAGGGGAGACCCAGTACTTC. Its protein is CASSQASGETQYF.